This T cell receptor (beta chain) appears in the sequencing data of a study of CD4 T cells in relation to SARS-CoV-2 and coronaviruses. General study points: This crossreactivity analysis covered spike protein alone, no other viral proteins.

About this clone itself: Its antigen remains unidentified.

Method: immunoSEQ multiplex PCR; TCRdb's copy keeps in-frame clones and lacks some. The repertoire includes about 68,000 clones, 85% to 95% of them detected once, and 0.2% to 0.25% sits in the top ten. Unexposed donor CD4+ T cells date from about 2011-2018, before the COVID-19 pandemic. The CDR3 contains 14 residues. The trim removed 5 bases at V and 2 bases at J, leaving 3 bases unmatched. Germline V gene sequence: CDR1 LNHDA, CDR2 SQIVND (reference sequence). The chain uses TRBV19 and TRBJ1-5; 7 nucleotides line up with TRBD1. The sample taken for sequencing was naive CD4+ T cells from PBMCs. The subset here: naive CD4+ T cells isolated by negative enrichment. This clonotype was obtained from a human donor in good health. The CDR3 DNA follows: TGTGCCAGTAGTCTTCAGGGGGGCAATCAGCCCCAGCATTTT. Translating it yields CASSLQGGNQPQHF.